These 9 T cell receptor beta chains were sequenced from one sample in a study of shared clonotypes between healthy human individuals. Sequencing was performed with immunoSEQ multiplex PCR; in TCRdb, only in-frame clones are kept and a portion is missing. The data contain about 980,000 clones, around three quarters of them singletons. The sample was memory CD4+ T cells sorted from blood. Sample subset: CD45RA-negative fraction. All receptors derive from a man between 18 and 29 years old in good health.

The chain carries TRBV5-1 and TRBJ2-3; D is tentatively TRBD1 or TRBD2 (5 bases each). Looked up from germline, CDR1 is SGHRS and CDR2 is YFSETQ. There are 14 residues in the CDR3. Trimming shortened V by 7 bases and J by 0 bases, and 12 bases separated the two germline ends. Here the CDR3 DNA reads TGCGCCAGCGGTCGGGACCCTAGCACAGATACGCAGTATTTT. Translating it yields CASGRDPSTDTQYF.

The chain links TRBV5-1 to TRBJ2-1, with TRBD2 matching over 7 bases. This CDR3 is built from 13 residues. V shed 3 bases, J shed 6 bases, and the junction held 3 bases outside the gene matches. The V gene's germline CDR1 is SGHRS and CDR2 YFSETQ. The CDR3 here is CASSSLAGNEQFF. In DNA, the CDR3 is TGCGCCAGCAGCTCCTTAGCGGGCAATGAGCAGTTCTTC.

This clone turned up a few times. Other DNA sequences from this sample encode an identical CDR3 as well. CDR3 sequence (DNA): TGTGCCAGCAGTTCCACTGGAAACACCATATATTTT. Its protein is CASSSTGNTIYF. V usage is TRBV6-5 and J usage is TRBJ1-3; D is unresolved. V was pared by 4 bases and J by 2 bases, with 3 bases between. The CDR3 is 12 amino acids. Germline CDR1 MNHEY, CDR2 SVGAGI.

The chain carries TRBV18 and TRBJ2-1; 8 bases agree with TRBD2. Per germline, CDR1 KGHSH and CDR2 LQKENI. The CDR3 contains 15 residues. The trim removed 2 bases at V and 8 bases at J, leaving 8 bases unmatched. The CDR3 coding sequence is TGTGCCAGCTCACCATTCAGCGGGAGTACTGATGAGCAGTTCTTC. Translation: CASSPFSGSTDEQFF.

This chain links TRBV5-5 with TRBJ2-7; no reliable D call. The CDR3 has 15 residues. Germline V gives CDR1 SGHKS, CDR2 YYEKEE (reference sequence). Trimming shortened V by 4 bases and J by 7 bases, and 21 bases separated the two germline ends. CDR3 bases: TGTGCCAGCAGCAAGACGACCCATCGATTTTGGGAGCAGTACTTC. Residues: CASSKTTHRFWEQYF.

The chain couples TRBV9 to TRBJ2-1, with TRBD2 as a possible D gene (5 bases). CDR3 size: 14 residues. Trimming shortened V by 4 bases and J by 7 bases, and 15 bases separated the two germline ends. Germline V CDR1 and CDR2: SGDLS, YYNGEE. The chain's CDR3 is CASSYPGKKNEQFF. The CDR3, as DNA: TGTGCCAGCAGCTACCCCGGGAAGAAAAATGAGCAGTTCTTC.

This clone was seen ten or more times. The chain is built from TRBV7-2 and TRBJ2-3, with 10 bases fitting TRBD2. The length of the CDR3 is 17 residues. Per germline, CDR1 SGHTA and CDR2 FQGNSA. V trimming: 11 bases; J trimming: 3 bases; junction bases outside the gene matches: 17. The CDR3 loop is CAGGQSSGSSWTDTQYF. CDR3 DNA sequence: TGTGCCGGGGGACAGTCTAGCGGGAGTTCGTGGACAGATACGCAGTATTTT.

V and J are TRBV5-6 and TRBJ2-7; unclear D gene. The V gene lost 6 bases and the J gene lost 3 bases, with 7 bases spanning the gap. This CDR3 has 11 amino acids. CDR1 and CDR2 (germline): SGHDT, YYEEEE. The CDR3 reads CASNFGYEQYF. The CDR3 DNA follows: TGTGCCAGCAACTTTGGCTACGAGCAGTACTTC.

For this clone: Distinct nucleotide sequences in the sample also encode this CDR3. This chain links TRBV14 with TRBJ2-5; D is undetermined. Between the trimmed V and J ends, which lost 3 bases and 5 bases, there was a span of 4 bases. This CDR3 region has 11 residues. Germline-derived CDR1 and CDR2 are SGHDN and FVKESK. CDR3 sequence reads: CASSHGETQYF. The CDR3, as DNA: TGTGCCAGCAGCCATGGGGAGACCCAGTACTTC.